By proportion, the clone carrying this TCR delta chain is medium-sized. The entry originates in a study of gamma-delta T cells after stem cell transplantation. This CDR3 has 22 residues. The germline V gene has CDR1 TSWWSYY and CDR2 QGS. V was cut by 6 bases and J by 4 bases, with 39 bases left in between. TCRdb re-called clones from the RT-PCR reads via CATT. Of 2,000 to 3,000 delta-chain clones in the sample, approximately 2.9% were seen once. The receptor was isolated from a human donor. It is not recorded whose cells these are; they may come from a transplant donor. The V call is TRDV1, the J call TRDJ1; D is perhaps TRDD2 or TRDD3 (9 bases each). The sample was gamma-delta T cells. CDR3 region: CALGRGLPTIWGIPYYIDKLIF. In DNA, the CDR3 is TGTGCTCTTGGCCGAGGCCTTCCTACTATCTGGGGGATCCCCTATTACATCGATAAACTCATCTTT.